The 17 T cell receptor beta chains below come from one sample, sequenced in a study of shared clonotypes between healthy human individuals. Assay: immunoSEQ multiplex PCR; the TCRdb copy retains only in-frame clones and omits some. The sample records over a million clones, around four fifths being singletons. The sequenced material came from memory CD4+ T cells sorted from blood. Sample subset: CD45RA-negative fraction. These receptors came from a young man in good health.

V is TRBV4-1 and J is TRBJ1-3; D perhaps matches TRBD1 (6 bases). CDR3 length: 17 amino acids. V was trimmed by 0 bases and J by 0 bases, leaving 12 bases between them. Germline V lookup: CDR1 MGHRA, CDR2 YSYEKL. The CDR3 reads CASSQERTVLSGNTIYF. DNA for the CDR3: TGCGCCAGCAGCCAAGAGAGGACAGTCCTCTCTGGAAACACCATATATTTT.

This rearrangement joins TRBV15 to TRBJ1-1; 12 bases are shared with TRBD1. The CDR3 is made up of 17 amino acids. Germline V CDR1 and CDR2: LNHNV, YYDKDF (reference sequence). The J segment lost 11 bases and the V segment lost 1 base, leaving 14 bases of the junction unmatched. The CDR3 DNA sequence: TGTGCCACCAGCAGAGGGAGTAGGGACAGGGGGCGCGGAGAGGCTTTCTTT. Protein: CATSRGSRDRGRGEAFF.

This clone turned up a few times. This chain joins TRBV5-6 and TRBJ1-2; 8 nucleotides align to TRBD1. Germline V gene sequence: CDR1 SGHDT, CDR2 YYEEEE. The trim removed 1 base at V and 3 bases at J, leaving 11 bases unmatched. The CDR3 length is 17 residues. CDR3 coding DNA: TGTGCCAGCAGCTTGCCATCATCGACGGACAGGGACTATGGCTACACCTTC. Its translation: CASSLPSSTDRDYGYTF.

The CDR3 DNA reads TGTGCCAGCAGGGTGGGGGGAGATAATTCACCCCTCCACTTT. Protein: CASRVGGDNSPLHF. The chain carries TRBV27 and TRBJ1-6, with TRBD1 as a possible D gene (5 bases). There are 14 residues in the CDR3. Germline V gene lookup returns CDR1 MNHEY and CDR2 SMNVEV (reference sequence). The ends were cut back, 6 bases at V and 5 bases at J, with 11 bases in the middle.

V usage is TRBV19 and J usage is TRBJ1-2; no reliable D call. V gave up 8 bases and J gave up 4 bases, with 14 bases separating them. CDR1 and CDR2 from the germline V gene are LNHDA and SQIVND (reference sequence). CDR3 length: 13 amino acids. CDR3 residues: CASALGSLYGYTF. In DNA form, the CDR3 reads TGTGCCAGTGCCTTAGGATCACTCTATGGCTACACCTTC.

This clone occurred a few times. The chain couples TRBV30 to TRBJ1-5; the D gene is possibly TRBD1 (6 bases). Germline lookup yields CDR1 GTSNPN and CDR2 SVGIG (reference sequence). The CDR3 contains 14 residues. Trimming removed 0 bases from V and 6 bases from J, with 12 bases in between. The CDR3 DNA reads TGTGCCTGGAGTGTACTGGTAGGGGGTCAGCCCCAGCATTTT. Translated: CAWSVLVGGQPQHF.

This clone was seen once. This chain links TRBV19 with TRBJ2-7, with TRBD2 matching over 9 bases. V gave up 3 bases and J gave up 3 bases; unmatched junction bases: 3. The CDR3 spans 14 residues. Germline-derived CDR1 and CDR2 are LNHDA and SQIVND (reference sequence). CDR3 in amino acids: CASSIGGRGYEQYF. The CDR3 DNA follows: TGTGCCAGTAGTATTGGCGGGAGGGGCTACGAGCAGTACTTC.

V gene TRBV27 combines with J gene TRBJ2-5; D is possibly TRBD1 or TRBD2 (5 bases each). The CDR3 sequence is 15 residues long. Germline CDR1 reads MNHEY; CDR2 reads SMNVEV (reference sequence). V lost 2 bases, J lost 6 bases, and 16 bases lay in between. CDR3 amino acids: CASSLSEGWSQTQYF. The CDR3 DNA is TGTGCCAGCAGTTTAAGCGAGGGGTGGTCGCAGACCCAGTACTTC.

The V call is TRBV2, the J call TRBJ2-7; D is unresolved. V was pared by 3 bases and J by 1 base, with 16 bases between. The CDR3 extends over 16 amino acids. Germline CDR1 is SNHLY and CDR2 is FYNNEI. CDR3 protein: CASSDYRAIGSYEQYF. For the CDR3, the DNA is TGTGCCAGCAGTGACTACCGGGCCATCGGGTCCTACGAGCAGTACTTC.

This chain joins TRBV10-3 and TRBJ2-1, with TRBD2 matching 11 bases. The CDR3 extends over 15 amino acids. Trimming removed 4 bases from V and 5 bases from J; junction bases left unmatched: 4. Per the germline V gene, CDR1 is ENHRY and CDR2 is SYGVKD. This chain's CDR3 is CAISALLAGDNEQFF. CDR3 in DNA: TGTGCCATCAGTGCGTTACTAGCGGGGGACAATGAGCAGTTCTTC.

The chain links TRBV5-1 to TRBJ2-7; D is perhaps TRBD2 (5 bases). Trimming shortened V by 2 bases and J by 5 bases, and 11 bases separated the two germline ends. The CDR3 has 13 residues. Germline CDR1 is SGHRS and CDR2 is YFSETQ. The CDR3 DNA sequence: TGCGCCAGCAGCTTTACGGGATCGAACGAGCAGTACTTC. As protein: CASSFTGSNEQYF.

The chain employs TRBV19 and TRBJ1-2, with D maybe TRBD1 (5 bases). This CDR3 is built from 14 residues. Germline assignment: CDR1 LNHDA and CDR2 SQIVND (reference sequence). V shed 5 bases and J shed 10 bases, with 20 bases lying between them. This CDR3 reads CASSPALGTLLYTF. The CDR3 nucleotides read TGTGCCAGTAGTCCCGCCCTGGGGACTCTTCTCTACACCTTC.

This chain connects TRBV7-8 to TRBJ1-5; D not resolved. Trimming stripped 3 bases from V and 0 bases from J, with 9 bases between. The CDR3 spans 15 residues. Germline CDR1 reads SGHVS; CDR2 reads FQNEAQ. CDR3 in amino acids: CASSFLSSSNQPQHF. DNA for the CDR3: TGTGCCAGCAGCTTTCTTTCCAGTAGCAATCAGCCCCAGCATTTT. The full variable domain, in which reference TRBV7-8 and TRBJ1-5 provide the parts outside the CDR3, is GAGVSQSPRYKVAKRGQDVALRCDPISGHVSLFWYQQALGQGPEFLTYFQNEAQLDKSGLPSDRFFAERPEGSVSTLKIQRTQQEDSAVYLCASSFLSSSNQPQHFGDGTRLSIL.

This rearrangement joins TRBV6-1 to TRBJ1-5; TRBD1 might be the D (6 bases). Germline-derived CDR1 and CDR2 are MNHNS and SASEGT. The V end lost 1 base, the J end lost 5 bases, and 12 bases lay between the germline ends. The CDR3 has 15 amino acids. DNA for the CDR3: TGTGCCAGCAGTGAAGGGACAGAAAAATATCAGCCCCAGCATTTT. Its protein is CASSEGTEKYQPQHF.

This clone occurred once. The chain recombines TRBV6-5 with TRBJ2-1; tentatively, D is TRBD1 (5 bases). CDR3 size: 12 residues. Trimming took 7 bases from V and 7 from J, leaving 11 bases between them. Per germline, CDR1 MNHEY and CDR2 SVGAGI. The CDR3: CASTGIGNEQFF. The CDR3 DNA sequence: TGTGCCAGCACAGGGATCGGGAATGAGCAGTTCTTC.

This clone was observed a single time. For the CDR3, the DNA is TGTGCCAGCAGTTACTCTACTGGACTAGCTCGGGAGACCCAGTACTTC. Translating gives CASSYSTGLARETQYF. This sequence joins TRBV6-5 and TRBJ2-5, with 8 positions matching TRBD2. V gave up 0 bases and J gave up 5 bases; unmatched junction bases: 8. Germline assignment: CDR1 MNHEY and CDR2 SVGAGI. The CDR3 is 16 residues long.

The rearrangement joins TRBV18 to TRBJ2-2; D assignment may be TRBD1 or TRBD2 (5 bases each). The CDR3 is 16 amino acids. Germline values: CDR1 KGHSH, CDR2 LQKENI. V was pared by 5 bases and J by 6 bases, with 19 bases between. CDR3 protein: CASSSRQREGPGELFF. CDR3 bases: TGTGCCAGCTCATCGAGACAGAGGGAAGGGCCCGGGGAGCTGTTTTTT.